The entry below describes one TCR beta chain. Clones were sequenced by immunoSEQ multiplex PCR, and TCRdb holds only the in-frame ones, with some missing. The sample includes a few hundred thousand clones, about 91% seen only once; the top ten take approximately 10%. Self-reported history from a screening survey and questionnaire set each donor's cohort. The sample originates from a study of blood T cell repertoires in COVID-19. This CDR3 comprises 14 residues. The V end lost 2 bases, the J end lost 5 bases, and 12 bases lay between the germline ends. Germline V gene sequence: CDR1 SGHVS, CDR2 FQNEAQ.

This receptor was taken from a man between 18 and 29 years old with acute COVID-19. Sequenced material: PBMCs or T cells enriched from blood (not recorded which). The chain employs TRBV7-8 and TRBJ1-1, with D perhaps TRBD1 (5 bases). CDR3 in DNA: TGTGCCAGCAGCTTATCGGGGGTTGGGACTGAAGCTTTCTTT. The encoded protein is CASSLSGVGTEAFF.